This is a list of T cell receptor beta chains from one sample in a study of blood T cell repertoires in COVID-19. Repertoires were generated with immunoSEQ multiplex PCR, while TCRdb's copy carries only in-frame clones and drops some. Of around 74,000 clones listed, roughly nine tenths are singletons. The sequenced sample consisted of peripheral blood. Receptors were obtained from a woman aged 80 or over with active or convalescent COVID-19. The CDR3 runs from the conserved cysteine through the conserved F or W. The order of the fields is clone size, CDR3 length, D gene, V gene, J gene, CDR3 DNA, CDR3 protein. A D gene is named only where the DNA matches it firmly. Where a row states a size, it is once, few, many or the class of an expanded clone; other rows omit it.

>-|14|-|TRBV27|TRBJ1-1
TGTGCCAGCAGCTTGGGAAAACAGGGCACTGAAGCTTTCTTT
CASSLGKQGTEAFF
>-|15|-|TRBV11-3|TRBJ1-5
TGTGCCAGCAGCTTACCGCCGGGGAAAGGTCAGCCCCAGCATTTT
CASSLPPGKGQPQHF
>-|15|-|TRBV18|TRBJ1-1
TGTGCCAGCTCACCCGGGATTGGGGGGGGCTCTGAAGCTTTCTTT
CASSPGIGGGSEAFF
>-|17|TRBD1|TRBV4-3|TRBJ1-2
TGCGCCAGCAGCCAAGACCCCACAGGGGAAACCATCTATGGCTACACCTTC
CASSQDPTGETIYGYTF
>once|14|TRBD1|TRBV12-5|TRBJ2-7
TGTGCTAGTGGTCCGGGACAGGGATCCCACGAGCAGTACTTC
CASGPGQGSHEQYF
>-|15|-|TRBV11-2|TRBJ1-5
TGTGCCAGCAGCGCCCTTACAGGGCGCAACCAGCCCCAGCATTTT
CASSALTGRNQPQHF
>-|20|-|TRBV11-3|TRBJ2-1
TGTGCCAGCAGCTTAGGATCGTTATCAGGACGGCGGGGATCCTACAATGAGCAGTTCTTC
CASSLGSLSGRRGSYNEQFF
>-|14|-|TRBV19|TRBJ2-4
TGTGCCAGTGCCAGTAGTTATGGATTCGCGGGCCAGTACTTC
CASASSYGFAGQYF
>-|16|TRBD2|TRBV18|TRBJ2-3
TGTGCCAGCTCACCACGGACTAGCGGGGGAACAGATACGCAGTATTTT
CASSPRTSGGTDTQYF
>-|15|-|TRBV15|TRBJ1-4
TGTGCCACCAGCAGAGTACGGGGTTCTGGGGAAAAACTGTTTTTT
CATSRVRGSGEKLFF
>-|14|-|TRBV7-9|TRBJ1-5
TGTGCCAGCAGCTCAACAGGGTCAAATCAGCCCCAGCATTTT
CASSSTGSNQPQHF
>-|12|-|TRBV3-1/TRBV3-2|TRBJ1-2
TGTGCCAGCAGCCAAGACAGCTATGGCTACACCTTC
CASSQDSYGYTF
>-|13|-|TRBV6-5|TRBJ1-4
TGTGTCAATACCCTCCGCAGTTCTGAAAAACTGTTTTTT
CVNTLRSSEKLFF
>-|13|-|TRBV6-5|TRBJ2-2
TGTGCCAGCAGTTACCCTCCTACCGGGGAGCTGTTTTTT
CASSYPPTGELFF
>-|16|TRBD1|TRBV6-5|TRBJ2-3
TGTGCCAGCAGTTACGGGACAGGATTACGCACAGATACGCAGTATTTT
CASSYGTGLRTDTQYF
>-|15|TRBD1|TRBV9|TRBJ1-1
TGTGCCAGCAGACCGACAGGGGGTCAGAACACTGAAGCTTTCTTT
CASRPTGGQNTEAFF
>-|14|-|TRBV2|TRBJ1-2
TGTGCCAGCAGGGCAACGTTCGAGGTGGGTGGCTACACCTTC
CASRATFEVGGYTF
>-|16|-|TRBV19|TRBJ1-6
TGTGCCAGTAGTATTGTTGACACTGCACCTAATTCACCCCTCCACTTT
CASSIVDTAPNSPLHF
>-|15|-|TRBV5-1|TRBJ2-7
TGCGCCAGCAGCTTACGGGGAAATCCTGTCTACGAGCAGTACTTC
CASSLRGNPVYEQYF
>few|15|-|TRBV5-4|TRBJ1-4
TGTGCCAGCAGCCCGAGTGGGGGGAGTGGTGAAAAACTGTTTTTT
CASSPSGGSGEKLFF
>-|15|TRBD1|TRBV19|TRBJ2-5
TGTGCCAGTCGTCAGGACAGGGGGTTGGGGGAGACCCAGTACTTC
CASRQDRGLGETQYF
>once|13|-|TRBV7-9|TRBJ1-1
TGTGCCAGCAGCTTGGGTGGGGGGACTGAAGCTTTCTTT
CASSLGGGTEAFF
>-|12|-|TRBV12-3/TRBV12-4|TRBJ1-2
TGTGCCAGCACCCCTGACACCTATGGCTACACCTTC
CASTPDTYGYTF
>-|17|TRBD1|TRBV28|TRBJ2-3
TGTGCCAGCAGCCGATACGGGACAGGCCTTCGCACAGATACGCAGTATTTT
CASSRYGTGLRTDTQYF
>-|14|-|TRBV28|TRBJ1-5
TGTGCCAGCAGTTTATATTATAGCAATCAGCCCCAGCATTTT
CASSLYYSNQPQHF
>-|17|TRBD1|TRBV5-4|TRBJ2-3
TGTGCCAGCAGCTTGGGGGACAGAGCGACACTCACAGATACGCAGTATTTT
CASSLGDRATLTDTQYF
>-|12|-|TRBV9|TRBJ2-1
TGTGCCAGCAGTTGGGGGGACAATGAGCAGTTCTTC
CASSWGDNEQFF
>-|14|TRBD1|TRBV6-5|TRBJ1-5
TGTGCCAGCAGCAACAGGGGGCCCGGTCAGCCCCAGCATTTT
CASSNRGPGQPQHF
>-|14|-|TRBV30|TRBJ1-4
TGTGCCTGGAATGTTCAAGAGACTAATGAAAAACTGTTTTTT
CAWNVQETNEKLFF
>-|15|-|TRBV18|TRBJ2-7
TGTGCCAGCTCTACCACGTACATCGACTCCTACGAGCAGTACTTC
CASSTTYIDSYEQYF
>-|14|TRBD1|TRBV7-2|TRBJ1-2
TGTGCCAGCAGCTCAACGACAGGGGACTATGGCTACACCTTC
CASSSTTGDYGYTF
>once|14|TRBD1|TRBV19|TRBJ2-3
TGTGCCAGTAGTATAAGGGGGCGTACAGATACGCAGTATTTT
CASSIRGRTDTQYF
>-|13|-|TRBV19|TRBJ2-7
TGTGCCAGTAGTCCCGCGGCCTCCTACGAGCAGTACTTC
CASSPAASYEQYF
>-|11|-|TRBV29-1|TRBJ1-1
TGCAGCGTTGAAGTTCTGGGAGGAGCTTTCTTT
CSVEVLGGAFF
>-|16|TRBD1|TRBV6-5|TRBJ1-6
TGTGCCAGCAGTTACTCACCACAGGGGGCTGAGTCACCCCTCCACTTT
CASSYSPQGAESPLHF
>-|17|TRBD1|TRBV23-1|TRBJ1-2
TGCGCCAGCAGTCAAGCCCCGGGACAGCACTCTAACTATGGCTACACCTTC
CASSQAPGQHSNYGYTF
>-|16|TRBD1|TRBV9|TRBJ2-2
TGTGCCAGCAGCGCTGGACAGGGGGCTTACACCGGGGAGCTGTTTTTT
CASSAGQGAYTGELFF